This entry lists 8 T cell receptor beta chains sequenced from one sample in a study of T cells in Graves' hyperthyroidism and ophthalmopathy. Regions amplified from RNA transcripts were the TCR beta CDR3 regions. Initially, a first-round RT-PCR of the TCR CDR3 employed the HTBI primer set. TCRdb ran MiXCR on the multiplex PCR reads and lists one entry per CDR3 protein. The table shows 500,000 to 600,000 distinct CDR3 sequences, with around 46% occurring only once. Material for sequencing was peripheral blood or thyroid tissue (not recorded which). The receptors stem from a woman younger than 30 with Graves' hyperthyroidism.

The CDR3 region is CAWIKARGTGELFF. As DNA, the CDR3 is TGTGCCTGGATAAAGGCTCGAGGCACCGGGGAGCTGTTTTTT. The chain combines TRBV30 with TRBJ2-2, with D uncertain. V was clipped by 4 bases and J by 4 bases, with 13 bases between them. Germline CDR1 and CDR2: GTSNPN and SVGIG (reference sequence). CDR3 length: 14 residues.

This clonotype has ten or more counts. The chain links TRBV3-1 to TRBJ2-7; TRBD1 agrees at 7 bases. Germline trimming cut 8 bases from V and 0 bases from J; bases unmatched to any gene: 4. This CDR3 contains 13 residues. The germline V gene encodes CDR1 LGHDT and CDR2 YNNKEL (reference sequence). Written as DNA, the CDR3 is TGTGCCAGCCGCAACAGGGGCTCCTACGAGCAGTACTTC. This codes for CASRNRGSYEQYF.

The chain couples TRBV5-1 to TRBJ1-4; D might be TRBD1 (6 bases). Trimming cost V 3 bases and J 5 bases, with 17 bases left between them. The CDR3 runs to 16 residues. From germline, CDR1 is SGHRS and CDR2 YFSETQ. The CDR3 DNA reads TGCGCCAGCAGCTGGGGGCCTTCCCGCGTAAATGAAAAACTGTTTTTT. As protein: CASSWGPSRVNEKLFF.

The chain employs TRBV7-8 and TRBJ2-1, with 7 bases aligning to TRBD2. Germline V gene data show CDR1 as SGHVS and CDR2 as FQNEAQ. V gave up 5 bases and J gave up 8 bases; unmatched junction bases: 15. The CDR3 length is 16 residues. Here the CDR3 reads CASSQDLLAALDEQFF. The CDR3 nucleotides read TGTGCCAGCAGCCAAGATCTCCTAGCGGCCCTGGATGAGCAGTTCTTC.

The chain combines TRBV7-9 with TRBJ2-5, with 12 bases fitting TRBD2. J lost 6 bases, V lost 1 base, and 9 bases had no gene match. From germline, CDR1 is SEHNR and CDR2 FQNEAQ (reference sequence). The CDR3 runs 17 residues. CDR3 DNA: TGTGCCAGCAGCTTAGGGGCGACTAGCGGGGGCCGTCAGACCCAGTACTTC. This encodes CASSLGATSGGRQTQYF.

This clonotype was picked up many times. This chain uses TRBV3-1 with TRBJ2-5; 8 nucleotides match TRBD2. Germline V lookup: CDR1 LGHDT, CDR2 YNNKEL (reference sequence). The CDR3 runs 14 residues. Unmatched junction bases numbered 4, after V lost 2 bases and J lost 5 bases. The CDR3 DNA reads TGTGCCAGCAGCCAACTGACTAGCGCTGAGACCCAGTACTTC. It encodes CASSQLTSAETQYF.

The sample holds many counts of this clonotype. V and J are TRBV11-1 and TRBJ2-7; 9 nucleotides agree with TRBD1. J gave up 7 bases and V 4 bases, and 11 bases lay outside the gene matches. CDR1 is SGHAT and CDR2 is FQDESV in the germline V gene (reference sequence). The CDR3 runs 15 residues. CDR3 coding DNA: TGTGCCAGCAGCTCTCGCGCTAAGGACAGGGGAGAGCAGTACTTC. This codes for CASSSRAKDRGEQYF.

V is TRBV2 and J is TRBJ1-5; D remains unclear. Looked up from germline, CDR1 is SNHLY and CDR2 is FYNNEI. V lost 4 bases to trimming and J lost 0 bases, with 10 bases between them. The CDR3 extends over 15 amino acids. The CDR3 region has the DNA TGTGCCAGCAGTGGGTGGTCAAGTAGCAATCAGCCCCAGCATTTT. Protein product: CASSGWSSSNQPQHF.